Listed below are T cell receptor beta chains from one sample, sequenced in a study of metastatic and nonmetastatic thyroid tumors. Using MiXCR, TCRdb reanalyzed the PCR reads. The top ten hold about 9.7% of the sample, which has about 43,000 clones, around 3.1% seen once. Sequences were obtained from blood. Every receptor here comes from a female donor with papillary thyroid cancer or a benign thyroid nodule (not recorded which). Some clones in this sample may be carry-over from other donors' samples. Each CDR3 is given with its conserved first and last residue. The order of the fields is V gene, D gene, clone size, CDR3 length, J gene, CDR3 protein, CDR3 DNA. D genes are given only for firm matches. Only part of the rows carry a size: once, few, many, or a class if the clone is expanded.

TRBV7-6	TRBD2	.	12	TRBJ2-1	CASILFSGSKFF	TGTGCCAGCATCTTGTTTAGCGGGAGTAAGTTCTTC
TRBV6-2/TRBV6-3	TRBD2	few	15	TRBJ2-1	CASSASSGRNNEQFF	TGTGCCAGCAGTGCGTCTAGCGGGAGGAACAATGAGCAGTTCTTC
TRBV12-3/TRBV12-4	TRBD2	many	16	TRBJ2-1	CASTLMGLAGHNEQFF	TGTGCCAGCACTCTCATGGGGCTAGCGGGGCACAATGAGCAGTTCTTC
TRBV20-1	TRBD2	many	16	TRBJ2-7	CSARDVASGNSYEQYF	TGCAGTGCTAGAGATGTGGCTAGCGGCAATTCCTACGAGCAGTACTTC
TRBV19	TRBD1	many	14	TRBJ1-2	CASTTGGADYGYTF	TGTGCCAGTACCACAGGGGGGGCGGACTATGGCTACACCTTC
TRBV10-3	.	many	15	TRBJ1-6	CAISAGGSYNSPLHF	TGTGCCATCAGCGCGGGGGGCTCCTATAATTCACCCCTCCACTTT
TRBV20-1	TRBD1	many	14	TRBJ2-7	CSARGGTGVWEQYF	TGCAGTGCGCGGGGCGGGACAGGGGTTTGGGAGCAGTACTTC
TRBV7-8	TRBD2	many	17	TRBJ2-1	CASSLGGLARAYNEQFF	TGTGCCAGCAGCTTGGGGGGACTAGCACGCGCCTACAATGAGCAGTTCTTC
TRBV5-4	.	many	15	TRBJ2-1	CASSLVGGWDNEQFF	TGTGCCAGCAGCTTGGTAGGAGGGTGGGACAATGAGCAGTTCTTC
TRBV9	.	many	14	TRBJ1-5	CASSVGAANQPQHF	TGTGCCAGCAGCGTAGGGGCAGCAAATCAGCCCCAGCATTTT
TRBV28	.	many	15	TRBJ2-7	CASRPQWSEGDEQYF	TGTGCCAGCAGACCTCAGTGGTCCGAGGGCGACGAGCAGTACTTC
TRBV19	TRBD2	many	16	TRBJ2-7	CASSGSGNSRGHEQYF	TGTGCCAGTAGTGGTAGCGGGAATTCCCGTGGGCACGAGCAGTACTTC
TRBV6-1	.	.	13	TRBJ2-2	CASRTGGGGELFF	TGTGCCAGTCGAACAGGGGGGGGCGGGGAGCTGTTTTTT
TRBV6-1	.	many	15	TRBJ2-3	CASSEGSGSTDTQYF	TGTGCCAGCAGTGAGGGAAGCGGGAGCACAGATACGCAGTATTTT
TRBV6-1	.	many	14	TRBJ1-5	CASSDSGGDQPQHF	TGTGCCAGCAGTGACTCGGGGGGAGATCAGCCCCAGCATTTT
TRBV6-1	.	few	16	TRBJ2-7	CASSLNYLGGNGEQYF	TGTGCCAGCAGCCTCAATTATCTAGGAGGGAATGGCGAGCAGTACTTC
TRBV10-2	TRBD2	.	16	TRBJ2-7	CASSLSAGTKAGEQYF	TGCGCCAGCAGCCTATCCGCCGGGACTAAGGCGGGGGAGCAGTACTTC
TRBV6-1	.	.	15	TRBJ1-2	CASSEGVWPGVGYTF	TGTGCCAGCAGTGAAGGGGTATGGCCGGGGGTTGGCTACACCTTC
TRBV7-8	TRBD2	many	16	TRBJ2-3	CASSLVGGSVTDTQYF	TGTGCCAGCAGCTTAGTCGGCGGGAGCGTCACAGATACGCAGTATTTT
TRBV6-1	.	few	14	TRBJ2-7	CASSGRTHTSEQYF	TGTGCCAGCAGTGGAAGGACCCACACGAGCGAGCAGTACTTC
TRBV6-1	.	many	14	TRBJ1-6	CASSERGAQRALHF	TGTGCCAGCAGTGAACGAGGGGCCCAACGGGCCCTCCACTTT
TRBV24-1	TRBD1	many	17	TRBJ2-1	CATSDPGTGNSKNEQFF	TGTGCCACCAGTGATCCCGGGACAGGGAATTCGAAGAATGAGCAGTTCTTC
TRBV6-2/TRBV6-3	.	.	16	TRBJ1-2	CASSYFARGRDYGYTF	TGTGCCAGCAGTTACTTCGCCCGGGGGCGAGACTATGGCTACACCTTC
TRBV6-1	TRBD1	few	16	TRBJ1-5	CASSEGQGAKNQPQHF	TGTGCCAGCAGTGAGGGACAGGGGGCGAAAAATCAGCCCCAGCATTTT
TRBV20-1	.	many	12	TRBJ2-4	CSARPSLNIQYF	TGCAGTGCTAGACCCTCTTTAAACATTCAGTACTTC
TRBV7-9	.	many	15	TRBJ1-4	CASSPWGGGNEKLFF	TGTGCCAGCAGCCCCTGGGGAGGGGGTAATGAAAAACTGTTTTTT
TRBV27	.	many	13	TRBJ1-1	CASSEGRVTEAFF	TGTGCCAGCAGTGAGGGTAGGGTCACTGAAGCTTTCTTT
TRBV18	TRBD2	many	16	TRBJ2-1	CASSPTGTSGGHEQFF	TGTGCCAGCTCACCTACCGGGACTAGCGGGGGTCATGAGCAGTTCTTC
TRBV6-1	.	many	16	TRBJ1-1	CASSEAAGEKDTEAFF	TGTGCCAGCAGTGAAGCGGCAGGGGAGAAAGACACTGAAGCTTTCTTT
TRBV6-2/TRBV6-3	TRBD2	.	14	TRBJ2-7	CASRVGTRSYEQYF	TGTGCCAGCAGGGTCGGGACTAGATCCTACGAGCAGTACTTC
TRBV6-5	.	few	13	TRBJ2-7	CSSSWGKTYEQYF	TGTTCCAGCAGTTGGGGCAAAACCTACGAGCAGTACTTC
TRBV28	.	.	11	TRBJ2-1	CASSSWNEQFF	TGTGCCAGCAGTTCTTGGAATGAGCAGTTCTTC
TRBV6-1	.	few	15	TRBJ2-2	CASSEDAGETGELFF	TGTGCCAGCAGTGAGGACGCAGGGGAAACCGGGGAGCTGTTTTTT